Detailed here is one TCR beta chain. Its antigen is unknown. No base quality information exists; no much larger clone differs at one position. These data are taken from a study of shared clonotypes between healthy human individuals (dated by TCRdb to the early 2020s). Background for the entire study: The cohort comprised a couple of women and a few men aged 18 to 49 years. Between about 0.94 and 8.9 billion PBMCs per donor were obtained by leukapheresis. The study deeply sequenced blood TCR repertoires of about 5 healthy adults to estimate repertoire size and the extent of clonotype sharing between individuals. For each donor, CD4 naive and CD4 memory were each run on three plates, CD8 naive on two plates, and CD8 memory on one plate. Different laboratories and diverse techniques were used to prepare libraries and sequence TCR repertoires, to increase sequencing depth and limit assay-specific biases. Overall study results and their limits: Only blood was sampled, and tissue TCR repertoires likely differ from those in blood. Because the study included only a small number of donors, the genetic and exposure-history diversity represented was limited. Estimated clonotype richness was generally larger for naive than for memory subsets. Incomplete sequencing was indicated by rarefaction of sorted-subset datasets, despite the large sequencing depth. Pairwise subsampling led to the expectation that sequencing depth would affect the degree of clonotype sharing among donors. When several donors were compared, the shared fraction of clonotypes was about 5.5% for naive CD4, approximately 3.3% for naive CD8, 2.3% for memory CD4, and 0.4% for memory CD8. Clonotypes shared by all four sorted-subset donors showed higher generation probabilities than non-shared clonotypes.

CDR1 is given as SQVTM and CDR2 as ANQGSEA, both from the germline V gene. The germline V end is reduced by 3 bases and the J end by 4 bases; junction bases left unmatched: 2. The CDR3 goes from the cysteine to the phenylalanine over 14 residues. Only CDR3 DNA remains: 42 bases, in frame from the first base. Healthy HIV-negative adults with no recently reported acute infections or vaccinations were included as donors. Every donor was a Caucasian adult living in Nashville, Tennessee, USA. CD4+ T cells were enriched by magnetic negative selection, after which naive cells were positively selected on CD45RA and the negative fraction was taken as the memory subset. Blood was collected by leukapheresis, and PBMCs were isolated by Ficoll-Histopaque density gradient centrifugation and then cryopreserved in liquid nitrogen vapor phase. Analytical flow cytometry was used to check the purity and quantity of every magnetically sorted T cell population. Each sorted fraction had its genomic DNA isolated and then quantified by UV absorbance on a Nanodrop 2000c.

Using the deep immunoSEQ assay, multiplex PCR amplified TCR CDR3 regions from genomic DNA. Genomic DNA extracted from each cell subset was distributed evenly over all wells of several immunoSEQ 96-well plates, and each plate served as one replicate. For sorted subsets, 200 to 250 ng of genomic DNA, equivalent to 25,000 to 35,000 T cell genomes, went into each replicate PCR. Purified libraries were quantified with a Qubit 3.0 fluorometer, sized on a Bioanalyzer 2100, and re-quantified with the KAPA Library Quantification kit. Every immunoSEQ 96-well plate was sequenced on a separate single-read 150-cycle Illumina NextSeq 550 flow cell. In the original analysis: Because only junctional sequences without quality scores were contained in the immunoSEQ output, filtering matching that applied to full-length reads could not be performed. To assign V/J genes and CDR3, sequences were annotated using PyIR, a Python wrapper for IgBLAST v1.9, with IMGT germline references. Any read was removed if the V/J assignment was weak (E-value above 1e-6), the CDR3 was missing, or the read contained stop codons, out-of-frame junctions, or ambiguous translated residues. V3J clonotypes were defined as sequences sharing the same inferred V gene, J gene, and CDR3 amino acid sequence. To compute the percentage overlap between repertoires, the number of shared unique clonotypes was divided by the size of the smaller repertoire. Richness of each repertoire was evaluated using RTK rarefaction, the Chao1 estimator, and Recon v2.1 estimates of unobserved clonotypes. Generation probabilities for all TCRbeta clonotypes obtained by the gDNA method from a handful of donors were computed using OLGA. TCRdb retrieved this table from immuneACCESS and kept in-frame rearrangements only. Not all clones are present; in checked studies, unresolved V genes account for under half, and no reason is known for the remainder. V and J calls and clone size follow that table, whereas D and trimming were derived from the DNA. The sample has approximately 1.4 million clones on record, 95% to 99% of them singletons. In total, the top ten clones hold about 0.42% of the sample.

The TCR sequence derives from a man aged 25-45 years in good health. The V and J segments used are TRBV29-1 and TRBJ2-1, with 11 bases in between that match TRBD2. Sequencing input: naive CD4+ T cells sorted from blood. The intended sense of this specimen's cell subset or site label: CD45RA+ positively selected. The DNA reads TGCAGCGTTGAGACTAGCGGGGATTACAATGAGCAGTTCTTC. Its product reads: CSVETSGDYNEQFF.